These T cell receptor beta chains were read from a single sample in a study of blood T cell repertoires in COVID-19. Measured with immunoSEQ multiplex PCR; TCRdb has only the in-frame clones, and not every one. The data show roughly 230,000 clones, 80% to 90% seen once. Sequenced material: PBMCs or T cells enriched from blood (not recorded which). The receptors derive from a woman in her forties or fifties who had been exposed to COVID-19. Each CDR3 is given with its conserved first and last residue. Fields, in order: J gene, clone size, D gene, V gene, CDR3 DNA, CDR3 protein. A D gene is named only where the DNA matches it firmly. A clone size is listed for some rows: how often the clone was seen (once, few, many), or a class if it is expanded.

>TRBJ1-3|NA|TRBD1|TRBV5-1
TGCGCCAGCAGCGCGGGACAGGGGAAATCCCACTCTGGAAACACCATATATTTT
CASSAGQGKSHSGNTIYF
>TRBJ1-5|NA|NA|TRBV12-3/TRBV12-4
TGTGCCAGCACCCAAAATAGCAATCAGCCCCAGCATTTT
CASTQNSNQPQHF
>TRBJ2-7|once|NA|TRBV10-1
TGCGCCAGCTCCCCTGGAGGGACCCCCAACGAGCAGTACTTC
CASSPGGTPNEQYF
>TRBJ1-2|once|TRBD1|TRBV3-1/TRBV3-2
TGTGCCAGCAGCCTCGACAGGGCGTCGAATGGCTACACCTTC
CASSLDRASNGYTF
>TRBJ2-7|NA|TRBD1|TRBV25-1
TGTGCCAGCAGTGCCAGGACAGGGGGCAATGTGCAGTACTTC
CASSARTGGNVQYF
>TRBJ1-4|NA|NA|TRBV5-5
TGTGCCAGCAGCTCCGCTAAGGGAGTTAATGAAAAACTGTTTTTT
CASSSAKGVNEKLFF
>TRBJ2-6|NA|NA|TRBV5-1
TGCGCCAGCACCCTCTCTGGGGCCAACGTCCTGACTTTC
CASTLSGANVLTF
>TRBJ2-1|NA|TRBD1|TRBV24-1
TGTGCCACCAGTGATTTGAGGACAGGTTCCTACAATGAGCAGTTCTTC
CATSDLRTGSYNEQFF
>TRBJ1-2|NA|NA|TRBV6-5
TGTGCCAGCAGTAACCGGGACGGGGGGAGAAACACCTTC
CASSNRDGGRNTF
>TRBJ2-7|NA|TRBD2|TRBV3-1/TRBV3-2
TGTGCCAGCAGCCAAGAAAGGACTAGCGGGGGGCAGGATAGCGACGAGCAGTACTTC
CASSQERTSGGQDSDEQYF
>TRBJ1-1|NA|TRBD1|TRBV5-1
TGCGCCAGCAGCTCGGACAGGGCCGGGACTGAAGCTTTCTTT
CASSSDRAGTEAFF
>TRBJ2-2|NA|NA|TRBV21-1
TGTGCCAGCAGCTCCCACAGGGGCCCAGCGAACACCGGGGAGCTGTTTTTT
CASSSHRGPANTGELFF
>TRBJ2-3|NA|NA|TRBV7-8
TGTGCCAGCCGACTCGTGGAGAAAGATACGCAGTATTTT
CASRLVEKDTQYF
>TRBJ1-2|NA|TRBD1|TRBV12-3/TRBV12-4
TGTGCCAGCAGTTTAGAGGGGGCGTATGGCTACACCTTC
CASSLEGAYGYTF
>TRBJ2-3|NA|TRBD2|TRBV15
TGTGCCACCAGCCGACTAGCGGGGGGCGTTAGCACAGATACGCAGTATTTT
CATSRLAGGVSTDTQYF
>TRBJ2-2|NA|TRBD1|TRBV2
TGTGCCAGCAGGGCAGGGGGCGTTAACGGGGAGCTGTTTTTT
CASRAGGVNGELFF
>TRBJ2-1|once|NA|TRBV6-5
TGTGCCAGCAAAATGACCGCGGGGCGGGAGCAGTTCTTC
CASKMTAGREQFF